The clone carrying this T cell receptor beta chain was detected many times. Its antigen is unknown. Synthesis of cDNA was accomplished via 5'RACE employing 10-nucleotide random UMIs. Each CDR3 protein is one row after TCRdb ran MiXCR on the 5' RACE reads. In the table there are 20,000 to 30,000 distinct CDR3 sequences, less than 2.5% of which are singletons. Germline CDR1 reads SQVTM; CDR2 reads ANQGSEA. The germline V and J ends were trimmed by 2 bases and 0 bases, with 5 bases remaining between them. This CDR3 is built from 14 residues. These data come from a study of neurological immune-mediated disorders. Across the whole study: Of about 34 multiple sclerosis patients, some 31 were relapsing-remitting and 3 secondary progressive.

Study observations and caveats: The greatest TCR clonal expansion occurred in HTLV-1-associated myelopathy and the least in multiple sclerosis, which fell below healthy controls.

This sequence joins TRBV29-1 and TRBJ2-6, with unresolved D. The specimen sequenced was PBMCs. This TCR was recovered from a woman aged 45 to 65 with multiple sclerosis. CDR3 sequence (DNA): TGCAGCGTTGAACGGGTCTCTGGGGCCAACGTCCTGACTTTC. It specifies CSVERVSGANVLTF.